One and the same sample provided the 25 T cell receptor beta chains below, sequenced in a study of shared clonotypes between healthy human individuals. The assay was immunoSEQ multiplex PCR, and TCRdb's table has in-frame clones only and misses some. Here the sample spans some 2 million clones, approximately 95% being singletons. Only CD45RO-negative cells positively selected for CCR7 counted as naive CD8 cells, so terminally differentiated effector memory CD45RA+ cells were excluded. Sample: naive CD8+ T cells sorted from blood. The receptors here all came from a man aged 18 to 35 in good health.

Only one count was recorded for this clone. The CDR3 sequence is CASSPPLVDTQYF. For the CDR3, the DNA is TGCGCCAGCAGCCCGCCACTGGTGGATACGCAGTATTTT. The chain links TRBV5-1 to TRBJ2-3; D ambiguous. The CDR3 extends over 13 amino acids. Germline V gene sequence: CDR1 SGHRS, CDR2 YFSETQ. The V end was cut by 4 bases, the J end by 6 bases, with 12 bases between.

J is TRBJ1-1 and V is TRBV7-9, with D unresolved. Germline assignment: CDR1 SEHNR and CDR2 FQNEAQ (reference sequence). This CDR3 comprises 13 residues. Between the trimmed V and J ends, which lost 2 bases and 6 bases, there was a span of 10 bases. The CDR3 here is CASSLKTGSEAFF. For the CDR3, the DNA is TGTGCCAGCAGCTTAAAGACGGGGTCTGAAGCTTTCTTT.

The chain joins TRBV4-3 to TRBJ2-1; TRBD1 matches at 9 bases. The V gene end was trimmed by 1 base and the J gene end by 8 bases; junction bases not matched to a gene: 6. Germline CDR1 and CDR2: LGHNA and YSLEER. The CDR3 loop spans 15 amino acids. For the CDR3, the DNA is TGCGCCAGCAGCCAAGTGGACAGGGGTGATGATGAGCAGTTCTTC. This translates into CASSQVDRGDDEQFF.

This chain connects TRBV9 to TRBJ2-1; 7 nucleotides align to TRBD1. With V trimmed by 2 bases and J by 7 bases, 9 bases remained unmatched. Germline assignment: CDR1 SGDLS and CDR2 YYNGEE. The CDR3 spans 15 residues. The CDR3 is CASSVWQGVENEQFF. In DNA form, the CDR3 reads TGTGCCAGCAGCGTGTGGCAGGGGGTAGAAAATGAGCAGTTCTTC.

This sequence joins TRBV27 and TRBJ2-4; TRBD1 agrees at 11 bases. The CDR3 runs to 16 residues. Trimming cost V 10 bases and J 8 bases; bases outside gene matches: 16. Germline values: CDR1 MNHEY, CDR2 SMNVEV (reference sequence). The CDR3 coding sequence is TGTGCCACCGCTTGGGGCAGGGGGACAGGGGGGGACATTCAGTACTTC. It encodes CATAWGRGTGGDIQYF.

This clone showed up just once. CDR3: CSVDPGRGNTGELFF. CDR3 DNA: TGCAGCGTTGACCCTGGGAGGGGAAACACCGGGGAGCTGTTTTTT. The chain employs TRBV29-1 and TRBJ2-2, with 7 bases fitting TRBD2. The junction had 6 bases not matched to a gene; V was cut back by 3 bases and J by 2 bases. The germline CDR1 and CDR2 sequences are SQVTM and ANQGSEA. The CDR3 has 15 residues.

The CDR3 spells CASSEFEGEGGTEAFF. CDR3 sequence (DNA): TGTGCCAGCAGTGAATTCGAGGGAGAGGGTGGAACTGAAGCTTTCTTT. This chain uses TRBV25-1 with TRBJ1-1; D not certain. Germline V gene lookup returns CDR1 MGHDK and CDR2 SYGVNS. The V and J ends lost 1 base and 5 bases respectively, with 17 bases between them. The CDR3 has 16 residues.

The rearrangement links TRBV6-5 to TRBJ2-1, with 11 bases lining up with TRBD2. Germline CDR1 and CDR2: MNHEY and SVGAGI. The trim removed 2 bases at V and 7 bases at J, leaving 7 bases unmatched. The CDR3 is 16 amino acids. This CDR3 reads CASSYEGLAVANEQFF. DNA of the CDR3: TGTGCCAGCAGTTACGAGGGACTAGCGGTGGCAAATGAGCAGTTCTTC.

The chain recombines TRBV27 with TRBJ2-1, with D unresolved. Germline CDR1 MNHEY, CDR2 SMNVEV (reference sequence). The CDR3 extends over 12 amino acids. The V end lost 4 bases, the J end lost 0 bases, and 1 base lay between the germline ends. The CDR3 bases are TGTGCCAGCAGTTACTCCTACAATGAGCAGTTCTTC. Protein product: CASSYSYNEQFF.

The V and J genes are TRBV15 and TRBJ2-5; 8 bases map to TRBD1. Germline V gives CDR1 LNHNV, CDR2 YYDKDF (reference sequence). This CDR3 comprises 16 residues. Trimming at V came to 3 bases and at J to 2 bases, leaving 8 bases not matched to a gene. DNA of the CDR3: TGTGCCACCAGCAGTGAAGGACAGGGTGGTCAAGAGACCCAGTACTTC. Its protein product is CATSSEGQGGQETQYF.

V gene TRBV27 combines with J gene TRBJ2-5, with 8 bases fitting TRBD1. V shed 6 bases and J 2 bases; nucleotides not matched to a gene: 5. This CDR3 is built from 14 residues. Germline lookup yields CDR1 MNHEY and CDR2 SMNVEV (reference sequence). CDR3 DNA sequence: TGTGCCAGCAGGCCGGACAGGGATCAAGAGACCCAGTACTTC. It yields the protein CASRPDRDQETQYF.

About this clone: Other DNA variants within this sample encode the same CDR3. The chain combines TRBV9 with TRBJ2-7, with TRBD1 identical over 8 bases. J lost 2 bases, V lost 4 bases, and 5 bases had no gene match. This CDR3 is 14 amino acids long. Per the germline V gene, CDR1 is SGDLS and CDR2 is YYNGEE. The CDR3 bases are TGTGCCAGCAGCCTTGGACAGGGCGCCTACGAGCAGTACTTC. It translates to CASSLGQGAYEQYF.

The J gene is TRBJ2-1, the V gene TRBV4-3; TRBD1 is a possible D gene (6 bases). CDR1 and CDR2 (germline): LGHNA, YSLEER. Trimming removed 2 bases from V and 9 bases from J, with 11 bases in between. The CDR3 length is 13 residues. The CDR3 sequence: CASSQHTGSEQFF. The CDR3 DNA reads TGCGCCAGCAGCCAACATACAGGGAGTGAGCAGTTCTTC.

V gene TRBV19 combines with J gene TRBJ1-4; D uncertain. The CDR3 extends over 15 amino acids. Trimming stripped 2 bases from V and 0 bases from J, with 7 bases between. The germline gives CDR1 LNHDA, CDR2 SQIVND (reference sequence). Here the CDR3 DNA reads TGTGCCAGTAGTATAAGCCTTGCAACTAATGAAAAACTGTTTTTT. This translates into CASSISLATNEKLFF.

The J gene is TRBJ2-7, the V gene TRBV7-8, with D tentatively TRBD1 or TRBD2 (5 bases each). This CDR3 spans 14 amino acids. Trimming removed 5 bases at V and 0 bases at J, with 11 bases between. CDR1 and CDR2 from the germline V gene are SGHVS and FQNEAQ. DNA for the CDR3: TGTGCCAGCAGCCCCGGGACCACCTCCTACGAGCAGTACTTC. It specifies CASSPGTTSYEQYF.

The chain employs TRBV11-2 and TRBJ2-7, with a weak D call TRBD1 (6 bases). The V gene lost 2 bases and the J gene lost 4 bases, with 15 bases spanning the gap. Germline V CDR1 and CDR2: SGHAT, FQNNGV. CDR3 size: 15 residues. The CDR3 nucleotides are TGTGCCAGCAGCTTATTATCAGGGGCCGTGTACGAGCAGTACTTC. Its translation: CASSLLSGAVYEQYF. Full variable domain (remainder filled in from reference TRBV11-2 and TRBJ2-7): EAGVAQSPRYKIIEKRQSVAFWCNPISGHATLYWYQQILGQGPKLLIQFQNNGVVDDSQLPKDRFSAERLKGVDSTLKIQPAKLEDSAVYLCASSLLSGAVYEQYFGPGTRLTVT.

J is TRBJ2-7 and V is TRBV28; TRBD1 matches 9 bases. Per germline, CDR1 MDHEN and CDR2 SYDVKM. The CDR3 is made up of 16 amino acids. After removal of 1 base from V and 2 bases from J, the junction contained 6 bases not matched to a gene. In DNA form, the CDR3 reads TGTGCCAGCAGTTTATCGGGACAGGGTAATGCCTACGAGCAGTACTTC. It encodes CASSLSGQGNAYEQYF.

The chain combines TRBV7-3 with TRBJ2-2; 10 positions agree with TRBD2. CDR3 length: 16 amino acids. Germline lookup yields CDR1 SGHTA and CDR2 FQGTGA. V was clipped by 5 bases and J by 6 bases; unmatched bases: 9. CDR3 loop: CASSPSLAGRAGELFF. Written as DNA, the CDR3 is TGTGCCAGCAGCCCGTCACTAGCGGGGAGGGCCGGGGAGCTGTTTTTT.

This chain joins TRBV6-5 and TRBJ2-7, with D perhaps being TRBD1 or TRBD2 (5 bases each). Trimming stripped 4 bases from V and 6 bases from J, with 16 bases between. The CDR3 length is 14 residues. CDR1 MNHEY and CDR2 SVGAGI come from the germline V gene. The DNA for the CDR3 is TGTGCCAGCAGTTCGGGACCGCGGCCTGCCGAGCAGTACTTC. Protein sequence: CASSSGPRPAEQYF.

This chain connects TRBV27 to TRBJ2-3; D call uncertain. Germline V gene lookup returns CDR1 MNHEY and CDR2 SMNVEV (reference sequence). Trimming removed 2 bases from V and 4 bases from J, with 16 bases in between. The CDR3 is 16 residues long. The CDR3 DNA reads TGTGCCAGCAGTTTACTTCCCCGGGTTTCGGCAGATACGCAGTATTTT. It encodes CASSLLPRVSADTQYF.

The CDR3: CASSRDSVTQYF. The CDR3 DNA follows: TGTGCCAGCAGTCGGGACTCGGTGACCCAGTACTTC. This chain uses TRBV11-2 with TRBJ2-5; D possibly corresponds to TRBD2 (6 bases). The CDR3 is 12 amino acids. Germline V gene lookup returns CDR1 SGHAT and CDR2 FQNNGV. Trimming cost V 6 bases and J 7 bases, with 12 bases left between them.

The chain has TRBV13 and TRBJ1-3; D unclear. Trimming left V 4 bases short and J 4 bases short, with 8 bases between. There are 13 residues in the CDR3. The V gene's germline CDR1 is PRHDT and CDR2 FYEKMQ (reference sequence). CDR3 protein: CASSSGVGNTIYF. In nucleotides, the CDR3 is TGTGCCAGCAGCTCTGGGGTGGGAAACACCATATATTTT.

Comment on this clone: Other DNA sequences of this sample code for an identical CDR3. The rearrangement joins TRBV2 to TRBJ1-1, with D possibly being TRBD1 (5 bases). Germline lookup yields CDR1 SNHLY and CDR2 FYNNEI. This CDR3 is built from 14 residues. V dropped 3 bases and J dropped 1 base, with 9 bases sitting between them. DNA for the CDR3: TGTGCCAGCAGTGAGCGGGGGACGAACACTGAAGCTTTCTTT. This sequence encodes CASSERGTNTEAFF.

This chain joins TRBV5-6 and TRBJ2-1; unclear D gene. The CDR3 totals 15 residues. CDR1 and CDR2 (germline): SGHDT, YYEEEE. Deletions cut 4 bases from V and 0 bases from J, with 11 bases between. DNA for the CDR3: TGTGCCAGCAGCCTAGTACGGTACTCCTACAATGAGCAGTTCTTC. Translating gives CASSLVRYSYNEQFF.

The V call is TRBV7-6, the J call TRBJ2-3, with D unclear. CDR1 and CDR2 from the germline V gene are SGHVS and FNYEAQ. The ends were cut back, 2 bases at V and 0 bases at J, with 9 bases in the middle. This CDR3 contains 15 residues. CDR3 DNA sequence: TGTGCCAGCAGCTTATTTAAAGCTAGCACAGATACGCAGTATTTT. Its protein is CASSLFKASTDTQYF.